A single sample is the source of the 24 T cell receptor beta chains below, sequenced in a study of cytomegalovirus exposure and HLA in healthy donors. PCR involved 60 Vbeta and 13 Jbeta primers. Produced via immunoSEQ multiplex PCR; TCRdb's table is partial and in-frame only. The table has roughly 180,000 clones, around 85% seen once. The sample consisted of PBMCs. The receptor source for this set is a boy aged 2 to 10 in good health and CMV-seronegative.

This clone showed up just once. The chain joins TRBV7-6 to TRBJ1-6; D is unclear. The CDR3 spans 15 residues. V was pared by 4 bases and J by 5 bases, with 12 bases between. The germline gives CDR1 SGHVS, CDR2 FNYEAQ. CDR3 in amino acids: CASSSRRRDNSPLHF. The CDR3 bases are TGTGCCAGCAGCTCCCGACGGCGGGATAATTCACCCCTCCACTTT.

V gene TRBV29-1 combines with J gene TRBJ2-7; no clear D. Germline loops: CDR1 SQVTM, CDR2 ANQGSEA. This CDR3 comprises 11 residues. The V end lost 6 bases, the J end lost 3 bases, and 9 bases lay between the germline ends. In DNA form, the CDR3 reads TGCAGCGTCCGACTTGGCTACGAGCAGTACGTC. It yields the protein CSVRLGYEQYV.

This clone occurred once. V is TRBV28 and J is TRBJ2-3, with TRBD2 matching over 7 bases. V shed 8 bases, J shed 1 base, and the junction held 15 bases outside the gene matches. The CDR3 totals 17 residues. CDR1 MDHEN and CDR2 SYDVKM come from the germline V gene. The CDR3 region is CASFGAGVRLGTDTQYF. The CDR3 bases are TGTGCCAGCTTTGGGGCGGGAGTTCGCCTTGGCACAGATACGCAGTATTTT.

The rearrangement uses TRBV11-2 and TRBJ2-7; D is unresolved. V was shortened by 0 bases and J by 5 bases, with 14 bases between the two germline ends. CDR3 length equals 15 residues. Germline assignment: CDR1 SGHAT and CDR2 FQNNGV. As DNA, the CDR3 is TGTGCCAGCAGCTTAGATTTAATTTGGCTCCACGAGCAGTACTTC. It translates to CASSLDLIWLHEQYF.

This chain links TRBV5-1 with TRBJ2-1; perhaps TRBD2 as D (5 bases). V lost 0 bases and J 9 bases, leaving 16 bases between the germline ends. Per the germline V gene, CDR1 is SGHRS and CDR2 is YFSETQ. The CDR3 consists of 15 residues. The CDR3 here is CASSLATDSLGEQFF. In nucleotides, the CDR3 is TGCGCCAGCAGCTTGGCCACGGACTCCTTAGGTGAGCAGTTCTTC.

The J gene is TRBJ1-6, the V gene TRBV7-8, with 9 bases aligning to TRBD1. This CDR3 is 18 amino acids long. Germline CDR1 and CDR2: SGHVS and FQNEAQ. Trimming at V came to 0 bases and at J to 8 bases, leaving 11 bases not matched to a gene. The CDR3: CASSLARPWTGAYSPLHF. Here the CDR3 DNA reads TGTGCCAGCAGCTTAGCGCGCCCTTGGACAGGGGCTTATTCACCCCTCCACTTT.

CDR3 region: CASSSVQPQHF. CDR3 in DNA: TGTGCCAGCAGTTCAGTCCAGCCCCAGCATTTT. The chain joins TRBV28 to TRBJ1-5; no clear D. The CDR3 has 11 amino acids. V dropped 4 bases and J dropped 7 bases, with 5 bases sitting between them. CDR1 is MDHEN, CDR2 SYDVKM, per germline.

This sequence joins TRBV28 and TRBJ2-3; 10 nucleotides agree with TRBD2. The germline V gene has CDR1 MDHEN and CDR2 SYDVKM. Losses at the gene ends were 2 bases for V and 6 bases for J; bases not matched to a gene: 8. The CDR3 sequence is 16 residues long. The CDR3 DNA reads TGTGCCAGCAGTTTAAGACTAGCGGGCTTGAGCGATACGCAGTATTTT. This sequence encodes CASSLRLAGLSDTQYF.

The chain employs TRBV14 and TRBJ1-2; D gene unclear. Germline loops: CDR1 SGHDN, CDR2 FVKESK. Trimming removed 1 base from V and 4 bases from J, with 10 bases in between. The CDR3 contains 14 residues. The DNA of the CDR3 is TGTGCCAGCAGCCAAGTCGAGGGAGGCTATGGCTACACCTTC. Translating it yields CASSQVEGGYGYTF.

The CDR3 DNA reads as TGTGCCAGCTCACCAGTTACGGGAATAACAGATACGCAGTATTTT. This gives the protein CASSPVTGITDTQYF. The chain has TRBV18 and TRBJ2-3; maybe TRBD2 (5 bases). Germline V CDR1 and CDR2: KGHSH, LQKENI. The CDR3 loop spans 15 amino acids. The ends were cut back, 2 bases at V and 3 bases at J, with 12 bases in the middle.

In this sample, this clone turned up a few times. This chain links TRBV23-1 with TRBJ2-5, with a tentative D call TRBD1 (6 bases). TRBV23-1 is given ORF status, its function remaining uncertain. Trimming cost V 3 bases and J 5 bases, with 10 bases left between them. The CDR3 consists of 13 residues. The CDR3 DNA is TGCGCCAGCAGTCATAGGCAGGGGGAGACCCAGTACTTC. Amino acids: CASSHRQGETQYF.

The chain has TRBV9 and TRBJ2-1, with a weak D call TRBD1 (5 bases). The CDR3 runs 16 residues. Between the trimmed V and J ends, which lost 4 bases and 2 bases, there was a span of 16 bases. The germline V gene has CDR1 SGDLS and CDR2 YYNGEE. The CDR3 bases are TGTGCCAGCAGCCAGCCCGACAGAAGGGCCTACAATGAGCAGTTCTTC. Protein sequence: CASSQPDRRAYNEQFF.

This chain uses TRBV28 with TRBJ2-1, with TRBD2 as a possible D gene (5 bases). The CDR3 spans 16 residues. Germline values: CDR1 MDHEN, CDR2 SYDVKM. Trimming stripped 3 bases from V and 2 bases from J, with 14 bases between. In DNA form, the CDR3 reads TGTGCCAGCAGTTTGTTGGGCGGGTGGGCCTACAATGAGCAGTTCTTC. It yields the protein CASSLLGGWAYNEQFF.

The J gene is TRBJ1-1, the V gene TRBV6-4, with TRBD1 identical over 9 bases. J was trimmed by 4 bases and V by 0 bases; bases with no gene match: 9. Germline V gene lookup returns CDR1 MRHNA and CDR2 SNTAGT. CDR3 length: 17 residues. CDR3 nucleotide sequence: TGTGCCAGCAGTGACTCTACACAGGGGGCCGCGTGCACTGAAGCTTTCTTT. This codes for CASSDSTQGAACTEAFF.

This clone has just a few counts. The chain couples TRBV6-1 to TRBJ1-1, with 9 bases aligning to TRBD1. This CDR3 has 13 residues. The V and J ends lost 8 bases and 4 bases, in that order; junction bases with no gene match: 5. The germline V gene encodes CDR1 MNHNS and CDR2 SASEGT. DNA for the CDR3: TGTGCCAGCCGGGACAGGGCCCCCACTGAAGCTTTCTTT. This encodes CASRDRAPTEAFF.

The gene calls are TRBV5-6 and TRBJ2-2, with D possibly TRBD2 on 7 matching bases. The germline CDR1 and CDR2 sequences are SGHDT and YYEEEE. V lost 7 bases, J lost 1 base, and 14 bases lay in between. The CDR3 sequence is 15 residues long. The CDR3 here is CASSGGVENTGELFF. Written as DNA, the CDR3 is TGTGCCAGCTCGGGGGGCGTTGAGAACACCGGGGAGCTGTTTTTT.

For the CDR3, the DNA is TGTGCCAGCAGTTTATCAAGGGGTGGGTACGAGCAGTACTTC. It translates to CASSLSRGGYEQYF. The V gene is TRBV27, the J gene TRBJ2-7, with D tentatively TRBD1 (5 bases). The CDR3 contains 14 residues. Trimming stripped 0 bases from V and 4 bases from J, with 10 bases between. Germline V gene sequence: CDR1 MNHEY, CDR2 SMNVEV (reference sequence).

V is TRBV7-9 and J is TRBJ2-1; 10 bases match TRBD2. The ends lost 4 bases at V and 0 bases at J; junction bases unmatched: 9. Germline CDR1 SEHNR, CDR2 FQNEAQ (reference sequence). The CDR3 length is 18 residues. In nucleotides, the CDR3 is TGTGCCAGCAGCTACGGGACTAGCGCACTGAGCTCCTACAATGAGCAGTTCTTC. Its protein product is CASSYGTSALSSYNEQFF.

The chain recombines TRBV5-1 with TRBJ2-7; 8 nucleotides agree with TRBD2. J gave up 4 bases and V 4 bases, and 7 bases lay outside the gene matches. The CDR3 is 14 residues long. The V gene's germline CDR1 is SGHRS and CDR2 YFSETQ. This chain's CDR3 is CASSRAGARYEQYF. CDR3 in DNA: TGCGCCAGCAGCCGAGCGGGAGCTAGGTACGAGCAGTACTTC.

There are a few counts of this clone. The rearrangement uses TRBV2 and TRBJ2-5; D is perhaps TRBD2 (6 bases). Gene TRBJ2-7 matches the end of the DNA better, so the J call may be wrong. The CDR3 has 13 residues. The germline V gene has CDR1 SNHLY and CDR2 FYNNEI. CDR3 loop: CASSTSLAYEQYF. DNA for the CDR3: TGTGCCAGCAGCACTAGCCTGGCCTACGAGCAGTACTTC.

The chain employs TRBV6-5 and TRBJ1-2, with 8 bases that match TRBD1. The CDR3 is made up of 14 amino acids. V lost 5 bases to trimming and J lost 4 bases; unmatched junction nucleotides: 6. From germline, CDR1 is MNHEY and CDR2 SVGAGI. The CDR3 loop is CASSDTGQGYGYTF. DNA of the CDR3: TGTGCCAGCAGTGACACCGGACAGGGCTATGGCTACACCTTC.

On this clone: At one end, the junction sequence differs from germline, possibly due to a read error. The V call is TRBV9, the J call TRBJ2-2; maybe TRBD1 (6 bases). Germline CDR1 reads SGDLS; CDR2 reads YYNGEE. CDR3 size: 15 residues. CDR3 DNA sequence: TGTGCCAGCTGCGTGGGGGACATATACACCGGGGAGCTGTTTTTT. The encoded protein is CASCVGDIYTGELFF.

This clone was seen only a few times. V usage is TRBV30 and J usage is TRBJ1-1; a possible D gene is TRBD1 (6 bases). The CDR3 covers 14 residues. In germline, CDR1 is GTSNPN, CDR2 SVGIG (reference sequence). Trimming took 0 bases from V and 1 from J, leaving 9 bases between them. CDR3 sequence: CAWSVPRGNTEAFF. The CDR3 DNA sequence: TGTGCCTGGAGTGTTCCCAGGGGGAACACTGAAGCTTTCTTT.

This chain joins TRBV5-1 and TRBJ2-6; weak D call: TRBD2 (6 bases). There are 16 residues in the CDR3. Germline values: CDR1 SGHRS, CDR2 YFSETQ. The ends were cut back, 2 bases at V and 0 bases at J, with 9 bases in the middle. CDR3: CASSFGGSSGANVLTF. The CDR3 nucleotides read TGCGCCAGCAGCTTCGGGGGAAGCTCTGGGGCCAACGTCCTGACTTTC.